Listed here are 19 T cell receptor beta chains from one sample, sequenced in a study of control samples from healthy donors and cancer patients (dated by TCRdb to 2018 to 2021). Libraries came from the immunoSEQ multiplex PCR assay. TCRdb holds this immuneACCESS table with in-frame rearrangements only. Some clones are missing; in checked studies, unresolved V genes explain under half, and the rest has no known cause. Present in this sample are around 100,000 clones, just under 95% of which were seen just once. The top ten clones comprise around 3% of the sample. Material for sequencing was blood. These receptors came from a human donor in good health. The donor label of this sample is uncertain.

About this clone: The same CDR3 arises from other DNA sequences in this sample as well. The chain joins TRBV7-8 to TRBJ1-5; possible D gene TRBD1, 5 bases. The CDR3 totals 13 residues. Germline assignment: CDR1 SGHVS and CDR2 FQNEAQ. V lost 5 bases and J lost 4, with 9 bases in between. This CDR3 is CASSLYRNQPQHF. The CDR3 nucleotides read TGTGCCAGCAGCCTCTACAGGAATCAGCCCCAGCATTTT.

V usage is TRBV3-1 (or the pseudogene TRBV3-2) and J usage is TRBJ2-3; D perhaps matches TRBD1 (5 bases). The CDR3 covers 15 residues. Trimming took off 4 bases at V and 2 bases at J, with 13 bases between the two ends. Germline CDR1 reads LGHDT; CDR2 reads YNNKEL (reference sequence). CDR3 bases: TGTGCCAGCAGCCCGTTGGGGCCACTCACAGATACGCAGTATTTT. This translates into CASSPLGPLTDTQYF.

V is TRBV12-3 or TRBV12-4 and J is TRBJ1-2; D is unclear. Trimming took off 5 bases at V and 7 bases at J, with 8 bases between the two ends. CDR3 length equals 11 residues. The CDR3 nucleotides are TGTGCCAGCAGTAGGACCGCTGGCTACACCTTC. Protein product: CASSRTAGYTF.

This rearrangement joins TRBV27 to TRBJ1-1, with D maybe TRBD1 (6 bases). This CDR3 has 18 amino acids. Germline lookup yields CDR1 MNHEY and CDR2 SMNVEV (reference sequence). Between the trimmed V and J ends, which lost 4 bases and 4 bases, there was a span of 25 bases. This CDR3 reads CASSSTEVGRGWGTEAFF. Here the CDR3 DNA reads TGTGCCAGCAGTTCCACCGAGGTGGGCAGGGGTTGGGGCACTGAAGCTTTCTTT.

The J gene is TRBJ2-2, the V gene TRBV6-2 or TRBV6-3, with D hard to call. Per germline, CDR1 MNHEY and CDR2 SVGEGT. CDR3 size: 12 residues. Trimming pared 2 bases from V and 8 bases from J, leaving 6 bases between. The CDR3 protein is CASSYVRGELFF. The DNA of the CDR3 is TGTGCCAGCAGTTACGTCCGGGGGGAGCTGTTTTTT.

The chain is built from TRBV28 and TRBJ1-6, with D perhaps matching TRBD1 (6 bases). Trimming took 2 bases from V and 4 from J, leaving 15 bases between them. Germline CDR1 and CDR2: MDHEN and SYDVKM. CDR3 length equals 17 residues. CDR3 nucleotides: TGTGCCAGCAGTTTAAGAGGTGGGGGCGGTTATAATTCACCCCTCCACTTT. Translated: CASSLRGGGGYNSPLHF.

This chain joins TRBV28 and TRBJ1-6; no clear D. Trimming removed 5 bases at V and 7 bases at J, with 15 bases between. This CDR3 contains 15 residues. The germline V gene has CDR1 MDHEN and CDR2 SYDVKM. DNA for the CDR3: TGTGCCAGCAGTCGTGACCCAGCTAGGAATTCACCCCTCCACTTT. This translates into CASSRDPARNSPLHF.

This clone was counted a single time. The chain combines TRBV18 with TRBJ1-3; no clear D. CDR3 length: 13 amino acids. Germline V gene sequence: CDR1 KGHSH, CDR2 LQKENI. V was pared by 3 bases and J by 4 bases, with 7 bases between. The CDR3 spells CASSPIRGNTIYF. The CDR3 DNA follows: TGTGCCAGCTCACCGATTCGGGGAAACACCATATATTTT.

The J gene is TRBJ2-1, the V gene TRBV4-1; D not certain. V was pared by 0 bases and J by 0 bases, with 9 bases between. Germline CDR1 MGHRA, CDR2 YSYEKL. The CDR3 contains 16 residues. Here the CDR3 reads CASSQDPGPSYNEQFF. The CDR3 DNA reads TGCGCCAGCAGCCAAGATCCAGGTCCCTCCTACAATGAGCAGTTCTTC.

V usage is TRBV28 and J usage is TRBJ2-3, with 11 bases matching TRBD1. Per germline, CDR1 MDHEN and CDR2 SYDVKM. Germline trimming cut 6 bases from V and 4 bases from J; bases unmatched to any gene: 15. CDR3 length: 18 amino acids. The CDR3 coding sequence is TGTGCCAGCAGCTTAGTCAGGCCGGGACAGGGGGTGTCAGATACGCAGTATTTT. It yields the protein CASSLVRPGQGVSDTQYF. Based on the CDR3 plus reference TRBV28 and TRBJ2-3, the full variable domain is DVKVTQSSRYLVKRTGEKVFLECVQDMDHENMFWYRQDPGLGLRLIYFSYDVKMKEKGDIPEGYSVSREKKERFSLILESASTNQTSMYLCASSLVRPGQGVSDTQYFGPGTRLTVL.

The chain has TRBV7-9 and TRBJ1-4, with D possibly matching TRBD1 (5 bases). The CDR3 spans 15 residues. Looked up from germline, CDR1 is SEHNR and CDR2 is FQNEAQ (reference sequence). V lost 5 bases and J lost 11, with 21 bases in between. CDR3 sequence reads: CASSRPDIQKGKLFF. The CDR3 nucleotides are TGTGCCAGCAGCCGACCCGACATTCAAAAGGGGAAACTGTTTTTT.

Details on this clone: One end of the junction varies from germline; a read error may be responsible. Other DNA sequences in the sample encode the same CDR3. The J gene is TRBJ1-4, the V gene TRBV7-2; a possible D gene is TRBD1 (6 bases). The germline gives CDR1 SGHTA, CDR2 FQGNSA. CDR3 length: 13 amino acids. CDR3 region: CASTRGGGEKLFF. The CDR3 region has the DNA TGTGCCAGCACCCGAGGGGGGGGCGAAAAGCTGTTTTTT.

Here the CDR3 reads CVRSLRRYSYEQYV. The CDR3 DNA follows: TGTGTCAGAAGCTTACGCCGATACTCCTACGAGCAGTACGTC. The chain is built from TRBV7-5 and TRBJ2-7. TRBV7-5 is a documented pseudogene. The CDR3 extends over 14 amino acids.

The chain is built from TRBV3-1 (or the pseudogene TRBV3-2) and TRBJ2-5; 12 bases agree with TRBD2. This CDR3 is 17 amino acids long. With 3 bases clipped from V and 3 bases from J, the junction kept 8 bases outside the gene matches. From germline, CDR1 is LGHDT and CDR2 YNNKEL (reference sequence). CDR3 sequence reads: CASSHRLAGAGKETQYF. As DNA, the CDR3 is TGTGCCAGCAGCCACCGACTAGCGGGGGCCGGGAAAGAGACCCAGTACTTC.

This chain uses TRBV10-3 with TRBJ2-5; D might be TRBD2 (6 bases). The CDR3 length is 13 residues. Trimming shortened V by 7 bases and J by 5 bases, and 14 bases separated the two germline ends. Germline V gives CDR1 ENHRY, CDR2 SYGVKD. The CDR3, as DNA: TGTGCCATCAAAAAGACTAGTTGGGAGACCCAGTACTTC. Protein sequence: CAIKKTSWETQYF.

The chain combines TRBV25-1 with TRBJ2-5, with TRBD2 matching over 10 bases. The germline gives CDR1 MGHDK, CDR2 SYGVNS. V trimming: 6 bases; J trimming: 5 bases; junction bases outside the gene matches: 3. This CDR3 has 13 residues. The CDR3, as DNA: TGTGCCAGCAGCGCTAGCGGGGGTGAGACCCAGTACTTC. Amino acids: CASSASGGETQYF.

The rearrangement links TRBV15 to TRBJ2-3, with 7 positions matching TRBD2. V lost 4 bases and J lost 7; bases outside the gene matches: 11. CDR3 length: 15 residues. Germline assignment: CDR1 LNHNV and CDR2 YYDKDF (reference sequence). Written as DNA, the CDR3 is TGTGCCACCAGCAAGCTAAGCGGGGTAGTAAATACGCAGTATTTT. Translating it yields CATSKLSGVVNTQYF.

The chain carries TRBV30 and TRBJ2-3; 14 nucleotides align to TRBD2. The germline gives CDR1 GTSNPN, CDR2 SVGIG (reference sequence). With 3 bases clipped from V and 2 bases from J, the junction kept 10 bases outside the gene matches. This CDR3 region has 18 residues. CDR3 sequence reads: CAWSYGTSGGDLTDTQYF. The CDR3 nucleotides are TGTGCCTGGAGCTACGGGACTAGCGGGGGAGATCTCACAGATACGCAGTATTTT.

The rearrangement links TRBV18 to TRBJ2-5; D gene unclear. Germline-derived CDR1 and CDR2 are KGHSH and LQKENI. The CDR3 runs to 14 residues. V was pared by 3 bases and J by 1 base, with 9 bases between. The CDR3 coding sequence is TGTGCCAGCTCACCGGTCGCAGCCCAAGAGACCCAGTACTTC. Protein sequence: CASSPVAAQETQYF.